Included here is one T cell receptor (beta chain) sequence, with context. Its antigen is not known. The sample is drawn from a study of monozygotic twins with inflammatory bowel disease. Study results and limitations: A lone strong IBD-associated signal or clonotype found no support. No repertoire similarity difference was seen between concordant and discordant twins; power was possibly limited.

Reprocessing the 5' RACE reads, TCRdb reports a single entry for every CDR3 protein and omits DNA. The listing contains about 300,000 distinct CDR3 sequences. Germline CDR1 is SGHTS and CDR2 is YDEGEE. This CDR3 comprises 12 residues. This TCR came from a human donor with ulcerative colitis or Crohn's disease, or a healthy co-twin of an affected twin (not recorded which). Sequencing used blood. The gene calls are TRBV5-8 and TRBJ1-1; without DNA, the TCRdb call of TRBD1 cannot be checked. CDR3 region: CASSLGGPKAFF.